This T cell receptor (beta chain) was obtained from a study of human T cells and chemical hapten exposure. The time point was: pre-sensitization, week 0. Described treatment: therapeutic diphenylcyclopropenone sensitization with weekly scalp DPC. One entry per CDR3 protein results from TCRdb running MiXCR on the RACE reads. The repertoire holds around 92,000 distinct CDR3 sequences, with under 14% as singletons. The TCR originated in a woman aged 55-69 years with alopecia areata. Some clones in this sample may be carry-over from other donors' samples. Sequenced here: whole blood, sampled in connection with sensitization to the hapten diphenylcyclopropenone (DPC).

CDR3 sequence: CAWRPTLTGELFF. The CDR3 DNA sequence: TGTGCCTGGAGACCGACTTTGACCGGGGAGCTGTTTTTT. This chain uses TRBV30 with TRBJ2-2; D ambiguous. V dropped 3 bases and J dropped 5 bases, with 10 bases sitting between them. This CDR3 region has 13 residues. CDR1 and CDR2 from the germline V gene are GTSNPN and SVGIG (reference sequence). Filled out from reference TRBV30 and TRBJ2-2, the complete variable domain reads SQTIHQWPATLVQPVGSPLSLECTVEGTSNPNLYWYRQAAGRGLQLLFYSVGIGQISSEVPQNLSASRPQDRQFILSSKKLLLSDSGFYLCAWRPTLTGELFFGEGSRLTVL.